This TCR beta chain derives from a study of T cell responses to AZD1222 COVID-19 vaccine. This table comes from immunoSEQ multiplex PCR, and its TCRdb copy is limited to in-frame clones, with some not included. This table holds fewer than 200,000 clones, around 89% found once. V was cut by 7 bases and J by 4 bases, with 11 bases left in between. CDR3 length equals 12 residues. Sequencing used peripheral blood, obtained 28 days after the second AZD1222 dose. This sequence originates from an adult who received the AZD1222 COVID-19 vaccine. The V call is TRBV12-3 or TRBV12-4, the J call TRBJ2-7; D not certain. CDR3 DNA: TGTGCCAGCACCACACCCCCTTACGAGCAGTACTTC. Amino acids: CASTTPPYEQYF.